The present TCR beta chain was sequenced within a study of CD8 T cells in Susac syndrome. V shed 5 bases and J 4 bases; nucleotides not matched to a gene: 10. The germline V gene encodes CDR1 DFQATT and CDR2 SNEGSKA (reference sequence). The CDR3 runs 15 residues. RNA, at about 0.45 to 1 ug, was reverse transcribed with random hexamers. The method of amplification for TCR beta CDR3 was immunoSEQ multiplex PCR, covering 54 Vbeta and 13 Jbeta. TCRdb independently ran MiXCR on the immunoSEQ multiplex PCR reads; one entry per CDR3 protein. The sample yields around 230,000 distinct CDR3 sequences, almost 97% seen once.

The sequence was collected from a human donor with Susac syndrome. Material for sequencing was CD4+ T cells from PBMCs. This rearrangement joins TRBV20-1 to TRBJ2-3; TRBD2 aligns across 9 bases. The CDR3 sequence is CSAGLGTSIADTQYF. CDR3 nucleotide sequence: TGCAGTGCTGGCCTCGGGACTAGCATCGCAGATACGCAGTATTTT.